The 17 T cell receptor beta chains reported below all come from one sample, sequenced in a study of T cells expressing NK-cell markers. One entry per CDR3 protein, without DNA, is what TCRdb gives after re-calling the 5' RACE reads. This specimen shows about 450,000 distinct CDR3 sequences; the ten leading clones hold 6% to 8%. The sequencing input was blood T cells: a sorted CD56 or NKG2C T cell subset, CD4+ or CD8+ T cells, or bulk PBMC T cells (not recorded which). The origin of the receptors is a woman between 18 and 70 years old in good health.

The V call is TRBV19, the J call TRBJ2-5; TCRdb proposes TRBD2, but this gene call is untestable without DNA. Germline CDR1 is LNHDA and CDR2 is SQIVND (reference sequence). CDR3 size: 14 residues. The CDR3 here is CASSSLAGVETQYF.

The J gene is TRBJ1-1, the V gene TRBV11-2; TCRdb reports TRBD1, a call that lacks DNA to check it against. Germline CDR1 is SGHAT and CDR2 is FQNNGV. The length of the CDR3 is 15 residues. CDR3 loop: CATLQGDFMNTEAFF.

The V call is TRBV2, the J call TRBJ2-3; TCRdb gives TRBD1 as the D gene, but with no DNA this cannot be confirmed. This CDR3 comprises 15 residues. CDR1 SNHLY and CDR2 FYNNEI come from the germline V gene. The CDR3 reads CASSEWGPGADTQYF.

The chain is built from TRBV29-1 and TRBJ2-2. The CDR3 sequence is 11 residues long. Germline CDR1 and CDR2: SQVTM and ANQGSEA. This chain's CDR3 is CSVVWGGELFF.

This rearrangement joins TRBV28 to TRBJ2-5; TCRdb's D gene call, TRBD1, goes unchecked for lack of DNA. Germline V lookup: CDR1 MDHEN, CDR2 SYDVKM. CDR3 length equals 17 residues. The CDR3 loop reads CASTESSTGGALETQYF.

The CDR3 here is CASSRSGTAYEQYF. The genes are TRBV27 and TRBJ2-7; lacking DNA, the TRBD1 call made by TCRdb goes unchecked. This CDR3 spans 14 amino acids. Germline CDR1 MNHEY, CDR2 SMNVEV (reference sequence).

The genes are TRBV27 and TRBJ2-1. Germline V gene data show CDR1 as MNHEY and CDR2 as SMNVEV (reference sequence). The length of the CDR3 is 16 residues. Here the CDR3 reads CASSLLGGHAYNEQFF.

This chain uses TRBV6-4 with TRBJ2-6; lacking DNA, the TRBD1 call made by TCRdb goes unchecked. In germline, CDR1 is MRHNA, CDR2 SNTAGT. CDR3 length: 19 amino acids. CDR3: CASSDSTGTPSSGANVLTF.

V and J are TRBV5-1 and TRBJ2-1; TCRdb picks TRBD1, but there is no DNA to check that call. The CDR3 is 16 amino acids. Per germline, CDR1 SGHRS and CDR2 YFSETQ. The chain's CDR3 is CASSLSTGQRDNEQFF.

This CDR3 is CASSQDPRGASTDTQYF. V is TRBV4-3 and J is TRBJ2-3; the TCRdb call, TRBD2, lacks DNA for checking. Germline V CDR1 and CDR2: LGHNA, YSLEER. This CDR3 is 17 amino acids long.

The CDR3 sequence: CASSQDGREQYF. The rearrangement links TRBV3-1 to TRBJ2-7. The CDR3 is 12 amino acids. Germline V gene lookup returns CDR1 LGHDT and CDR2 YNNKEL (reference sequence).

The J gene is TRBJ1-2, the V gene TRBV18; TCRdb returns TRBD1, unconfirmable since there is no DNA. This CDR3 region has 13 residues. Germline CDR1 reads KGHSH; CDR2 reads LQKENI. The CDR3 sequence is CASSPGADYGYTF.

CDR3 amino acids: CSARDTETQYF. This chain links TRBV20-1 with TRBJ2-5. The CDR3 is made up of 11 amino acids. CDR1 and CDR2 from the germline V gene are DFQATT and SNEGSKA (reference sequence).

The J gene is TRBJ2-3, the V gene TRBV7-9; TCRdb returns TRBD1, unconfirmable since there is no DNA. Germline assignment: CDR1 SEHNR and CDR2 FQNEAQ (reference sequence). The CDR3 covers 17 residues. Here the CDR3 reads CASSLTGDTTSTDTQYF.

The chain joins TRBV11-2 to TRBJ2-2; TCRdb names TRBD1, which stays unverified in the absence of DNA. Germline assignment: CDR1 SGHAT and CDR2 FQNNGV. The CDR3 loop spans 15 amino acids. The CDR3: CASRPVGGYTGELFF.

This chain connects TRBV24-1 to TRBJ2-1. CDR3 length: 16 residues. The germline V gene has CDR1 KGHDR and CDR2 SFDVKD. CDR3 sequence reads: CATSDLQANSYNEQFF.

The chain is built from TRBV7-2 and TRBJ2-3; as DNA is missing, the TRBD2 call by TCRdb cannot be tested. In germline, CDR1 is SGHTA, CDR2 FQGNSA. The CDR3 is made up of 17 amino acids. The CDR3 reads CASSLGSSGGYTDTQYF.